This T cell receptor (beta chain) was recorded in a study of shared clonotypes between healthy human individuals (dated by TCRdb to 2019 to 2021). Background for the entire study: A couple of women and three men aged 18 to 49 years were included in the cohort. To increase sequencing depth and limit assay-specific biases, TCR repertoire library preparation and sequencing were carried out by different laboratories using diverse techniques. Between about 0.9 and 9 billion PBMCs per donor were obtained by leukapheresis. For each donor, three plates each were used for CD4 naive and CD4 memory, two plates were used for CD8 naive, and one plate was used for CD8 memory. Blood TCR repertoires of a handful of healthy adults were deeply sequenced to estimate repertoire size and the extent of clonotype sharing between individuals.

The donors were healthy, HIV-negative adults who had no recently reported acute infections or vaccinations. Only Caucasian adults living in Nashville, Tennessee, USA were represented among the donors. Magnetic negative selection was used to enrich CD4+ T cells, after which naive cells were positively selected on CD45RA and the negative fraction became the memory subset. Blood was collected by leukapheresis, and PBMCs were isolated by Ficoll-Histopaque density gradient centrifugation and then cryopreserved in liquid nitrogen vapor phase. Purity and quantity of every magnetically sorted T cell population were checked by analytical flow cytometry. Genomic DNA was isolated from every sorted fraction and measured by UV absorbance on a Nanodrop 2000c. Note on this clone: Its antigen is currently not known. No much larger clonotype is one base removed from it; base qualities were not supplied.

Using the deep immunoSEQ assay, multiplex PCR amplified TCR CDR3 regions from genomic DNA. Genomic DNA extracted from each cell subset was distributed evenly over all wells of several immunoSEQ 96-well plates, and each plate served as one replicate. Each replicate PCR for sorted subsets received around 200 ng genomic DNA, equal to roughly 33,000 T cell genomes. Purified libraries were measured with a Qubit 3.0 fluorometer, size-checked on a Bioanalyzer 2100, and measured again with the KAPA Library Quantification kit. Every immunoSEQ 96-well plate was sequenced on a dedicated single-read 150-cycle Illumina NextSeq 550 flow cell. In the paper's pipeline: Because the immunoSEQ output held only junctional sequences and lacked quality scores, the filtering could not match the filtering applied to full-length reads. To assign V/J genes and CDR3, sequences were annotated against IMGT germline references using PyIR, a Python wrapper for IgBLAST v1.9. Reads with weak V/J assignments (E-value above 1e-6), missing CDR3, stop codons, out-of-frame junctions, or ambiguous translated residues were removed. V3J clonotypes were defined by identical inferred V gene, J gene, and CDR3 amino acid sequence. Percentage overlap between repertoires was calculated by dividing the number of shared unique clonotypes by the size of the smaller repertoire. Repertoire richness was assessed with RTK rarefaction, the Chao1 estimator, and Recon v2.1 estimates of unobserved clonotypes. OLGA was used to compute generation probabilities for all TCRbeta clonotypes that the gDNA method yielded from a handful of donors. The immuneACCESS repertoire file appears here via TCRdb, limited to in-frame rearrangements. These files lack a portion of the clones; in checked studies, under half of the deficit traces to unresolved V genes, and the cause of the others is not known. The V and J calls and clone size were taken over from that table, and D and trimming were inferred from the DNA. The table for this sample lists about 1.1 million clones; about 84% of them were counted only once. Under 0.8% of the sample belongs to the ten largest clones.

From the germline V gene, CDR1 is SGHNT and CDR2 is YENEEA. V is shortened by 6 bases, J by 4 bases, and the region joining them spans 10 bases. The CDR3 runs 13 amino acids, cysteine and phenylalanine included. Only CDR3 DNA is held: 39 bases, read in frame from base 1. Study-wide findings and limitations: Naive subsets generally had larger estimated clonotype richness than memory subsets did. Rarefaction of sorted-subset datasets indicated incomplete sequencing despite the large sequencing depth. Sampling was restricted to blood, and TCR repertoires in tissue are likely to differ from TCR repertoires in blood. When several donors were compared, the shared fraction of clonotypes was roughly 5% for naive CD4, about 4% for naive CD8, more than 2% for memory CD4, and 0.4% for memory CD8. Clonotypes shared by all four sorted-subset donors showed higher generation probabilities than non-shared clonotypes. Because the study included only a small number of donors, the genetic and exposure-history diversity represented was limited. Pairwise subsampling led to the expectation that sequencing depth would affect the degree of clonotype sharing among donors.

This receptor was identified in a man aged 18 to 29 in good health. Some clones in this sample may be carry-over from other donors' samples. The chain links TRBV11-3 with TRBJ2-1, with no D gene named confidently. Sequenced input: memory CD4+ T cells from PBMCs. The sample's cell subset or site label, decoded: CD45RA-negative fraction. Here is the DNA: TGTGCCAGCAGTCCGACGGGTTACAATGAGCAGTTCTTC. It specifies CASSPTGYNEQFF.